This T cell receptor (beta chain) was captured in a study of Siglec-9 on CD8 T cells in melanoma. Study findings and constraints: An effector memory CD8+ subset marked by Siglec-9 reportedly appeared to gather in melanoma.

Profiled with immunoSEQ multiplex PCR; TCRdb holds only in-frame clones, not every one. The sample consists of roughly 30,000 clones, 75% to 90% of them appearing once. Concerning this clone itself: Its antigen is currently unknown.

The sample taken for sequencing was Siglec-9- CD8+ T cells sorted from blood. The TCR sequence derives from a human donor in good health.

The CDR3 sequence: CASSDGLGGVPYNEQFF. In DNA, the CDR3 is TGTGCCAGCAGTGACGGGTTGGGGGGCGTCCCCTACAATGAGCAGTTCTTC. The V call is TRBV2, the J call TRBJ2-1; perhaps D is TRBD1 or TRBD2 (6 bases each). CDR1 is SNHLY and CDR2 is FYNNEI in the germline V gene. Trimming pared 3 bases from V and 2 bases from J, leaving 17 bases between. This CDR3 has 17 residues.